This T cell receptor beta chain was sequenced for a study of shared clonotypes between healthy human individuals. Study-level points and caveats: When naive CD4 clonotypes were compared across a few donors, about 5% were shared.

V was pared by 8 bases and J by 3 bases, with 16 bases between. The CDR3 totals 14 residues. Germline values: CDR1 SNHLY, CDR2 FYNNEI. In the case of this clone: Its antigen is still unknown.

In the original analysis: Junction-only immunoSEQ data arrived without quality scores, meaning filtering differed. Method: immunoSEQ multiplex PCR; TCRdb's copy keeps in-frame clones and lacks some. That table furnishes V, J and clone size, whereas the DNA furnished D and trimming. This table holds hundreds of thousands of clones, 55% to 85% found once. Study donors comprised healthy, HIV-negative adults devoid of recent acute infection or vaccination. Sequencing was performed on memory CD4+ T cells sorted from blood. Subset denoted: CD45RA-negative fraction. The chain employs TRBV2 and TRBJ1-1, with no clear D. The clonotype comes from a woman aged 25 to 39 in good health. The CDR3 nucleotides are TGTGCCAGCGCACTTAACCGGCCGCACACTGAAGCTTTCTTT. This codes for CASALNRPHTEAFF.